Below are 31 T cell receptor beta chains sequenced from a single sample in a study of breast tumors, draining lymph nodes, adjacent tissues. Axillary draining lymph nodes of breast cancer patients supplied the node samples. TCRdb redid the calling of the multiplex PCR reads with MiXCR, one entry per CDR3 protein. The table includes some 170,000 distinct CDR3 sequences, roughly a third detected once. Sequencing used axillary lymph node tissue. The receptors stem from a female donor with breast cancer. Some clones in this sample may be carry-over from other donors' samples.

This clonotype was recorded at least ten times. V usage is TRBV30 and J usage is TRBJ2-7; 12 nucleotides align to TRBD2. V dropped 1 base and J dropped 7; count of bases not matched to a gene: 8. Germline V CDR1 and CDR2: GTSNPN, SVGIG (reference sequence). This CDR3 region has 15 residues. CDR3 sequence (DNA): TGTGCCTGGAGTGCGCTAGCGGGAGGGCCGGGAGAGCAGTACTTC. Translated, it gives CAWSALAGGPGEQYF.

This clonotype was detected many times. The V gene is TRBV6-5, the J gene TRBJ2-1, with 9 bases matching TRBD2. This CDR3 has 18 residues. The J segment lost 3 bases and the V segment lost 0 bases, leaving 9 bases of the junction unmatched. Looked up from germline, CDR1 is MNHEY and CDR2 is SVGAGI. CDR3: CASSYSRIAGVDYNEQFF. In DNA form, the CDR3 reads TGTGCCAGCAGTTACTCGAGGATAGCGGGAGTGGACTACAATGAGCAGTTCTTC.

This clonotype came up a few times. Given a much more abundant clone one base away, this may be a read error. In DNA form, the CDR3 reads TGTGCCAGCAGACCCAGGCCGGGACAGGGTAATGAAAAACTGTTTTTT. The encoded protein is CASRPRPGQGNEKLFF. The chain carries TRBV6-6 and TRBJ1-4, with 9 bases aligning to TRBD1. V was pared by 6 bases and J by 4 bases, with 9 bases of the junction left unmatched. This CDR3 region has 16 residues. Germline CDR1 MNHNY, CDR2 SVGAGI (reference sequence).

Worth noting for this clonotype: A much larger clonotype is one base distant, so this may be a read error. V usage is TRBV20-1 and J usage is TRBJ2-5; 9 nucleotides align to TRBD1. The CDR3 is 18 residues long. Germline V gene lookup returns CDR1 DFQATT and CDR2 SNEGSKA (reference sequence). V shed 0 bases and J 4 bases; nucleotides not matched to a gene: 15. CDR3 residues: CSARDWGYGTGTGETQYF. CDR3 nucleotides: TGCAGTGCTAGAGATTGGGGGTACGGGACAGGGACGGGAGAGACCCAGTACTTC.

The chain uses TRBV10-3 and TRBJ1-6; TRBD1 is a possible D gene (6 bases). CDR3 length equals 13 residues. Germline lookup yields CDR1 ENHRY and CDR2 SYGVKD. The V end was cut by 5 bases, the J end by 13 bases, with 15 bases between. CDR3 protein: CAISRDNPSPLHF. The CDR3 DNA reads as TGTGCCATCAGTCGGGACAACCCTTCCCCCCTCCACTTT.

This clonotype was found many times. The rearrangement joins TRBV7-9 to TRBJ2-1; TRBD1 matches at 7 bases. Unmatched junction bases numbered 8, after V lost 4 bases and J lost 5 bases. The CDR3 totals 15 residues. Germline values: CDR1 SEHNR, CDR2 FQNEAQ (reference sequence). CDR3 DNA sequence: TGTGCCAGCAGCTCCTCGGACAGGTCCGACAATGAGCAGTTCTTC. It specifies CASSSSDRSDNEQFF.

In regard to this clonotype: The conserved phenylalanine or tryptophan is not found at the CDR3 terminus, so this likely reflects a read error. V usage is TRBV20-1 and J usage is TRBJ1-5; maybe TRBD1 (5 bases). The ends were cut back, 3 bases at V and 1 base at J, with 10 bases in the middle. The CDR3 runs to 14 residues. Germline CDR1 reads DFQATT; CDR2 reads SNEGSKA (reference sequence). The CDR3 protein is CSASSGTSNQPQHG. The CDR3 nucleotides read TGCAGTGCTAGTTCAGGGACGAGCAATCAGCCCCAGCATGGT.

V is TRBV3-1 and J is TRBJ1-2; 9 bases are a match to TRBD1. The CDR3 is 14 amino acids. Germline trimming cut 1 base from V and 7 bases from J; bases unmatched to any gene: 4. Germline CDR1 and CDR2: LGHDT and YNNKEL (reference sequence). The CDR3 region has the DNA TGTGCCAGCAGCCAAGTTAACAGGGGGCCTGGCTACACCTTC. It translates to CASSQVNRGPGYTF.

This clonotype appeared many times. The chain has TRBV20-1 and TRBJ2-3, with 13 bases matching TRBD2. The CDR3 spans 15 residues. V gave up 6 bases and J gave up 9 bases; unmatched junction bases: 12. Germline loops: CDR1 DFQATT, CDR2 SNEGSKA (reference sequence). CDR3 DNA sequence: TGCAGTGCCGATGGGGGACTAGCGGGGCGGGACACGCAGTATTTT. This gives the protein CSADGGLAGRDTQYF.

The table lists this clonotype with many counts. The CDR3 DNA sequence: TGTGCCAGCAGCTTGACCCAGGGTCCTGGGGCCAACGTCCTGACTTTC. Its protein is CASSLTQGPGANVLTF. V is TRBV7-2 and J is TRBJ2-6, with D tentatively TRBD1 (5 bases). The CDR3 has 16 residues. Germline V gene sequence: CDR1 SGHTA, CDR2 FQGNSA. The V end was cut by 3 bases, the J end by 2 bases, with 11 bases between.

This clonotype was recorded once. As DNA, the CDR3 is TGTGCCAGCAGGACCGGGGGCGGAAATGAAAAACTGTTTTTT. Translated, it gives CASRTGGGNEKLFF. The chain uses TRBV7-8 and TRBJ1-4; TRBD1 might be the D (6 bases). This CDR3 spans 14 amino acids. Germline V gene lookup returns CDR1 SGHVS and CDR2 FQNEAQ. The V gene lost 6 bases and the J gene lost 5 bases, with 13 bases spanning the gap. Filled out from reference TRBV7-8 and TRBJ1-4, the complete variable domain reads GAGVSQSPRYKVAKRGQDVALRCDPISGHVSLFWYQQALGQGPEFLTYFQNEAQLDKSGLPSDRFFAERPEGSVSTLKIQRTQQEDSAVYLCASRTGGGNEKLFFGSGTQLSVL.

This clonotype was detected many times. The chain recombines TRBV19 with TRBJ1-5; D is unresolved. Germline CDR1 and CDR2: LNHDA and SQIVND (reference sequence). V lost 2 bases and J 0 bases, leaving 8 bases between the germline ends. The CDR3 extends over 15 amino acids. CDR3 nucleotides: TGTGCCAGTAGTATACGGCGGAATAGCAATCAGCCCCAGCATTTT. Amino acids: CASSIRRNSNQPQHF.

This clonotype turned up a few times. One base away lies a much larger clone, so this may be a sequencing read error. The rearrangement links TRBV12-3 or TRBV12-4 to TRBJ2-7, with 11 bases that match TRBD1. Unmatched junction bases numbered 8, after V lost 3 bases and J lost 4 bases. This CDR3 comprises 16 residues. The CDR3 reads CASSFAGTGGLYEQYF. CDR3 bases: TGTGCCAGCAGTTTCGCAGGGACAGGGGGTCTTTACGAGCAGTACTTC.

This clonotype has just a few counts. A much larger clone lies a single base off, so this may be a read error. V is TRBV6-1 and J is TRBJ1-2; D ambiguous. Germline loops: CDR1 MNHNS, CDR2 SASEGT. The CDR3 consists of 11 residues. Trimming shortened V by 7 bases and J by 8 bases, and 11 bases separated the two germline ends. The CDR3 nucleotides read TGTGCCAGCACCCACGGGAGGGGCTACACCTTC. Its translation: CASTHGRGYTF.

The sample holds many counts of this clonotype. V is TRBV5-5 and J is TRBJ1-3; no clear D gene. Trimming removed 4 bases from V and 4 bases from J, with 15 bases in between. The CDR3 loop spans 15 amino acids. Germline assignment: CDR1 SGHKS and CDR2 YYEKEE (reference sequence). This chain's CDR3 is CASSGETWSGNTIYF. For the CDR3, the DNA is TGTGCCAGCAGCGGTGAGACGTGGTCCGGAAACACCATATATTTT.

There are many counts of this clonotype. J is TRBJ1-2 and V is TRBV11-2; 7 bases align to TRBD1. Germline V lookup: CDR1 SGHAT, CDR2 FQNNGV. The V and J ends lost 4 bases and 4 bases, in that order; junction bases with no gene match: 12. This CDR3 has 16 residues. For the CDR3, the DNA is TGTGCCAGCAGCTCCCTACAGGGGCGGCTGGTCTATGGCTACACCTTC. Protein sequence: CASSSLQGRLVYGYTF.

In this sample, this clonotype turned up many times. The chain has TRBV5-8 and TRBJ1-2, with D possibly being TRBD1 (5 bases). CDR3 length: 15 residues. V shed 4 bases and J shed 0 bases, with 13 bases lying between them. Germline CDR1 SGHTS, CDR2 YDEGEE. The DNA for the CDR3 is TGTGCCAGCAGCCGAATACAGGTTACTAACTATGGCTACACCTTC. It encodes CASSRIQVTNYGYTF.

In this sample, this clonotype turned up many times. The chain couples TRBV5-6 to TRBJ2-5, with 10 nucleotides matching TRBD2. The trim removed 2 bases at V and 2 bases at J, leaving 6 bases unmatched. Germline lookup yields CDR1 SGHDT and CDR2 YYEEEE. This CDR3 contains 16 residues. This CDR3 reads CASSFPAGGGQETQYF. DNA for the CDR3: TGTGCCAGCAGCTTTCCAGCGGGGGGGGGGCAAGAGACCCAGTACTTC.

At least ten counts were recorded for this clonotype. J is TRBJ2-7 and V is TRBV5-5; weak D call: TRBD1 (5 bases). Germline V gives CDR1 SGHKS, CDR2 YYEKEE (reference sequence). This CDR3 contains 13 residues. Trimming pared 7 bases from V and 2 bases from J, leaving 13 bases between. The chain's CDR3 is CASGSGQPYEQYF. CDR3 nucleotide sequence: TGTGCCAGCGGGTCCGGACAACCCTACGAGCAGTACTTC.

The sample holds a few counts of this clonotype. A much larger clone lies one base from this, so it may be a read error. V is TRBV20-1 and J is TRBJ2-7; 7 bases agree with TRBD2. This CDR3 region has 13 residues. Germline CDR1 DFQATT, CDR2 SNEGSKA (reference sequence). CDR3 in amino acids: CSAQGLTSYAQYF. Here the CDR3 DNA reads TGCAGTGCTCAGGGACTAACCTCCTACGCGCAGTACTTC.

This clonotype showed up many times. The chain is built from TRBV7-9 and TRBJ2-2, with 7 positions matching TRBD2. CDR3 length equals 16 residues. Germline CDR1 reads SEHNR; CDR2 reads FQNEAQ (reference sequence). Trimming cost V 4 bases and J 4 bases; bases outside gene matches: 9. The CDR3, as DNA: TGTGCCAGCAGCTCCCCTTCCGGGAGGCGCACCGGGGAGCTGTTTTTT. This sequence encodes CASSSPSGRRTGELFF.

This clonotype was observed many times. The V call is TRBV29-1, the J call TRBJ1-5, with D perhaps matching TRBD1 (5 bases). V gave up 5 bases and J gave up 2 bases, with 10 bases separating them. The CDR3 extends over 13 amino acids. CDR1 and CDR2 (germline): SQVTM, ANQGSEA. The CDR3 DNA follows: TGCAGCGTTCTCTCGGGGGGCAATCAGCCCCAGCATTTT. It codes for CSVLSGGNQPQHF.

V usage is TRBV6-5 and J usage is TRBJ1-1; D call uncertain. Between the trimmed V and J ends, which lost 4 bases and 1 base, there was a span of 7 bases. Germline CDR1 reads MNHEY; CDR2 reads SVGAGI. This CDR3 has 13 residues. CDR3 sequence reads: CASSCERNTEAFF. The CDR3 DNA follows: TGTGCCAGCAGTTGCGAGAGGAACACTGAAGCTTTCTTT.

At least ten counts were recorded for this clonotype. The rearrangement links TRBV12-3 or TRBV12-4 to TRBJ2-3; D is uncertain. This CDR3 spans 12 amino acids. Trimming cost V 7 bases and J 5 bases, with 10 bases left between them. The CDR3 spells CASNILGDTQYF. CDR3 sequence (DNA): TGTGCCAGCAACATTCTTGGAGATACGCAGTATTTT.

This clonotype was seen ten or more times. The genes are TRBV7-9 and TRBJ2-1; 12 nucleotides line up with TRBD2. Per germline, CDR1 SEHNR and CDR2 FQNEAQ (reference sequence). CDR3 length: 17 amino acids. V dropped 2 bases and J dropped 7; count of bases not matched to a gene: 9. The CDR3 DNA reads as TGTGCCAGCAGCTTACGGTCTAGCGGGGGGGCCACGAATGAGCAGTTCTTC. This sequence encodes CASSLRSSGGATNEQFF.

This clonotype has at least ten counts. The V gene is TRBV28, the J gene TRBJ2-7; D is perhaps TRBD2 (6 bases). The length of the CDR3 is 14 residues. V dropped 6 bases and J dropped 7 bases, with 19 bases sitting between them. Germline V lookup: CDR1 MDHEN, CDR2 SYDVKM. The CDR3 DNA sequence: TGTGCCAGCAGCCCCCCCCGAGGAGGGGAGGAGCAGTACTTC. Translated, it gives CASSPPRGGEEQYF.

The CDR3, as DNA: TGTGCCAGCTGCCCAGGGAGTAGCTCCTACAATGAGCAGTTCTTC. Translation gives CASCPGSSSYNEQFF. The rearrangement uses TRBV9 and TRBJ2-1, with D perhaps given as TRBD1 or TRBD2 (5 bases each). Looked up from germline, CDR1 is SGDLS and CDR2 is YYNGEE. Trimming removed 7 bases from V and 0 bases from J, with 14 bases in between. The CDR3 is 15 residues long. Based on the CDR3 plus reference TRBV9 and TRBJ2-1, the full variable domain is DSGVTQTPKHLITATGQRVTLRCSPRSGDLSVYWYQQSLDQGLQFLIQYYNGEERAKGNILERFSAQQFPDLHSELNLSSLELGDSALYFCASCPGSSSYNEQFFGPGTRLTVL.

On this clonotype: An end of the junction differs from the germline gene, which may be a read error. CDR3: CAGSLSWGTDTQYF. CDR3 nucleotides: TGTGCCGGCAGCTTAAGCTGGGGCACAGATACGCAGTATTTT. This chain uses TRBV7-8 with TRBJ2-3; D unresolved. The CDR3 spans 14 residues. CDR1 is SGHVS, CDR2 FQNEAQ, per germline.

The table lists this clonotype with a count of one. This may come from a read error, since a much larger clone is one base off. The genes are TRBV28 and TRBJ1-3; D unclear. This CDR3 has 17 amino acids. Germline CDR1 and CDR2: MDHEN and SYDVKM. CDR3 amino acids: CASSDGLGYSSRNTIYF. The CDR3, as DNA: TGTGCCAGCAGTGACGGGTTAGGGTACTCCTCTAGAAACACCATATATTTT.

This clonotype was found a few times. The V and J genes are TRBV6-5 and TRBJ2-3; 9 positions match TRBD1. This CDR3 has 15 amino acids. CDR1 and CDR2 (germline): MNHEY, SVGAGI. Trimming removed 5 bases from V and 7 bases from J; junction bases left unmatched: 10. In DNA, the CDR3 is TGTGCCAGCAGTCCCGGGACAGGGATAAAACATACGCAGTATTTT. This sequence encodes CASSPGTGIKHTQYF.

In this sample, this clonotype turned up many times. The chain has TRBV5-5 and TRBJ2-2; the D is unclear. Germline V gene lookup returns CDR1 SGHKS and CDR2 YYEKEE (reference sequence). This CDR3 comprises 12 residues. The V end lost 4 bases, the J end lost 5 bases, and 6 bases lay between the germline ends. The CDR3 sequence is CASSHTTGELFF. The CDR3, as DNA: TGTGCCAGCAGCCATACGACCGGGGAGCTGTTTTTT.